This TCR beta chain was captured by sequencing in a study of neoadjuvant anti-PD-1 for oral cavity cancer. Looking at the study overall: Most patients had three to four biweekly doses of 3 mg/kg nivolumab before resection. Around day 43, patients without progression received a fourth nivolumab dose before surgery.

The protocol was immunoSEQ multiplex PCR, while the TCRdb copy is restricted to in-frame clones and leaves out a portion. The data contain some 22,000 clones, 25% to 30% of them singletons. This sample's time point: after neoadjuvant nivolumab, at surgical resection. Patients had HPV-negative, locally advanced oral cavity squamous cell carcinoma. Trimming pared 1 base from V and 0 bases from J, leaving 5 bases between. The CDR3 is made up of 14 amino acids. CDR1 SGHNT and CDR2 YENEEA come from the germline V gene. The V and J genes are TRBV11-3 and TRBJ2-3, with D uncertain. This TCR was sampled from a person between 40 and 85 years old with oral cavity squamous cell carcinoma. Sequenced material: tumor tissue, taken after nivolumab (anti-PD-1) treatment. CDR3 amino acids: CASSLGHSTDTQYF. CDR3 nucleotide sequence: TGTGCCAGCAGCTTAGGTCACAGCACAGATACGCAGTATTTT. The full variable domain, its missing parts supplied by reference TRBV11-3 and TRBJ2-3, is EAGVVQSPRYKIIEKKQPVAFWCNPISGHNTLYWYLQNLGQGPELLIRYENEEAVDDSQLPKDRFSAERLKGVDSTLKIQPAELGDSAVYLCASSLGHSTDTQYFGPGTRLTVL.